This TCR beta chain appears in the sequencing data of a study of T cells in Graves' hyperthyroidism and ophthalmopathy (dated by TCRdb to about 2019). With respect to the entire study: Peripheral blood samples were taken at initial diagnosis, before any treatment was given. To identify distinguishing TCR V-J signatures, a discovery cohort of 100 patients was used, comprising 43 with Graves' ophthalmopathy and around 60 with stable Graves' hyperthyroidism. An independent validation cohort of 18 to 20 hyperthyroidism patients and more than 15 patients who later progressed to ophthalmopathy tested prospective prediction of ophthalmopathy. The 85 to 100 discovery patients were divided at random into training and test sets in a 7:3 ratio. The study also compared thyroid tissue and blood T-cell repertoires from several Graves' hyperthyroidism patients. After blood sampling, hyperthyroidism patients were treated with methimazole at a starting dose of 30 mg daily, and ophthalmopathy patients were treated with high-dose intravenous methylprednisolone. The paper reports TCR Vbeta CDR3 sequencing of roughly 140 peripheral blood samples: around 45 ophthalmopathy, about 75 hyperthyroidism and approximately 17 progressor patients. Study-level results and caveats: Sample size was not statistically predetermined, and blinding of investigators to group allocation was not performed. Blood samples also contained most of the expanded thyroid clonotypes (frequency above 0.001), which suggests that blood repertoires may reflect thyroid immune responses. During validation, the model predicted progression to ophthalmopathy a median of around six months ahead of onset, with more than 55% sensitivity and 72% to 80% specificity. Ophthalmopathy was separated from stable hyperthyroidism by a 13 V-J signature model, with 85% to 90% sensitivity and about 81% specificity obtained in cross-validation and 80%/75% obtained in testing.

A patient counted as having stable Graves' hyperthyroidism if no progression to ophthalmopathy occurred over 18 months of follow-up. The hyperthyroidism patients were between 18 and 65 years old and newly diagnosed, with a disease duration of less than 2 months. Any patient with an uncontrolled infection, another autoimmune disease, pregnancy or lactation was excluded. Clinical symptoms, serum thyroxine and TRAb, thyroid ultrasound, and orbital computed tomography formed the basis for the diagnoses. PBMCs were isolated from 10 ml of fresh peripheral blood by Ficoll-Paque density gradient centrifugation. Total RNA was extracted with Trizol reagent, and quality was checked on an Agilent 2100 Bioanalyzer. About this clonotype: Its antigen specificity is not known. The record has no base qualities; no much larger clone is one base away.

The CDR3 has 12 amino acids, counting the end cysteine and phenylalanine. Of the read, only the CDR3 DNA is kept; its 36 bases are in frame from base 1. V loses 6 bases of germline sequence and J loses 6 bases, and the interval between the two ends is 11 bases. The TCR beta CDR3 regions were amplified from RNA transcripts. The first round of RT-PCR for the TCR CDR3 was performed with the HTBI primer set and the Qiagen OneStep RT-PCR kit. A second multiplex PCR round built the libraries, followed by size selection and purification. Paired-end sequencing of the libraries was performed with 100 bp reads on an Illumina HiSeq2000. On the study's bioinformatics: SOAPnuke was used to process the raw data, throwing out any read that contained adapters or uncalled bases, had a mean Phred below 15, or lacked an exact constant-primer or identifier match. High-quality paired reads were merged using COPE v1.2.5, and each unique nucleotide sequence was defined as a clonotype. MiTCR v1.1 was used to align clonotypes to the IMGT TRBV, TRBD and TRBJ reference segments. Only V-J combinations with frequency above 0.0001, covering 99.2% of repertoires, were analysed. The TCS score was defined as F50 (clonal expansion) divided by E x V (chaos), with BLOSUM62-based TCRdist calculated between CDR3 peptides within each V-J. Welch's t-statistics and random forest reduced several hundred V-J features to 13, which were used in a naive Bayes classifier (R e1071). Thyroid-blood repertoire similarity was quantified with the Morisita-Horn index. Using fastp trimming at Q25 and MiXCR clonotype assembly, TCRdb reanalyzed the public sequencing data and kept in-frame beta chains. Rows merge per CDR3 protein into single entries with the most common DNA and genes. Clone size and V and J calls follow TCRdb, not the original study. The sample table contains 600,000 to 800,000 distinct CDR3 sequences; only one count was recorded for 30% to 40% of them. Around a third of the sample belongs to the ten largest clones.

This TCR came from a woman in her thirties or forties with Graves' hyperthyroidism. The sample consisted of blood. This chain joins TRBV12-3 or TRBV12-4 to TRBJ1-1, with the D segment identity uncertain. The nucleotide sequence reads as follows: TGTGCCAGCAGGGGGAGGTTGGCTGAAGCTTTCTTT. Its protein reads: CASRGRLAEAFF.